A single sample gave rise to the 25 T cell receptor beta chains below, sequenced in a study of shared clonotypes between healthy human individuals. This table comes from immunoSEQ multiplex PCR, and its TCRdb copy is limited to in-frame clones, with some not included. The sample has 2 million to 2.5 million clones, around 93% seen once. The sample comprised naive CD4+ T cells from PBMCs. Subset described: CD45RA+ positively selected. Receptors were obtained from a young man in good health. Some clones in this sample may be carry-over from other donors' samples.

This clone showed up just once. The rearrangement uses TRBV14 and TRBJ2-3; TRBD2 is a possible D gene (5 bases). CDR1 is SGHDN, CDR2 FVKESK, per germline. This CDR3 contains 16 residues. Trimming took 4 bases from V and 1 from J, leaving 15 bases between them. The CDR3 loop is CASSPERGVGTDTQYF. DNA of the CDR3: TGTGCCAGCAGCCCGGAACGGGGTGTAGGCACAGATACGCAGTATTTT.

The chain is built from TRBV27 and TRBJ2-7; 8 nucleotides line up with TRBD1. CDR1 MNHEY and CDR2 SMNVEV come from the germline V gene (reference sequence). V gave up 3 bases and J gave up 2 bases; unmatched junction bases: 6. The CDR3 has 15 amino acids. The CDR3, as DNA: TGTGCCAGCAGTTTCGGGCAGGGGGCAACCTACGAGCAGTACTTC. Translation gives CASSFGQGATYEQYF.

The V call is TRBV11-2, the J call TRBJ2-7, with TRBD2 identical over 14 bases. V lost 2 bases to trimming and J lost 6 bases; unmatched junction nucleotides: 6. This CDR3 spans 16 amino acids. The germline CDR1 and CDR2 sequences are SGHAT and FQNNGV. CDR3 sequence reads: CASSLWGGLAGVEQYF. CDR3 sequence (DNA): TGTGCCAGCAGCTTATGGGGGGGACTAGCGGGAGTCGAGCAGTACTTC.

In its sample, this clone was seen once. Here the CDR3 DNA reads TGTGCCAGCAGCTTAGTAAGGGATAACACTGAAGCTTTCTTT. Residues: CASSLVRDNTEAFF. The gene calls are TRBV7-6 and TRBJ1-1; D is unresolved. Trimming removed 1 base from V and 2 bases from J, with 8 bases in between. Germline loops: CDR1 SGHVS, CDR2 FNYEAQ. The CDR3 is 14 residues long.

This clone has just one count. This chain joins TRBV2 and TRBJ2-3; 8 nucleotides align to TRBD1. Germline trimming cut 6 bases from V and 6 bases from J; bases unmatched to any gene: 8. Per the germline V gene, CDR1 is SNHLY and CDR2 is FYNNEI. CDR3 length: 14 amino acids. CDR3 DNA: TGTGCCAGCAGGGAGACAGGGGCGCTTGATACGCAGTATTTT. Amino acid sequence: CASRETGALDTQYF.

The genes are TRBV5-1 and TRBJ1-1; D might be TRBD1 (5 bases). V was trimmed by 4 bases and J by 1 base, leaving 11 bases between them. The V gene's germline CDR1 is SGHRS and CDR2 YFSETQ. This CDR3 is built from 14 residues. The CDR3: CASSPGPENTEAFF. The CDR3 nucleotides are TGCGCCAGCAGCCCGGGACCCGAGAACACTGAAGCTTTCTTT.

The chain uses TRBV11-2 and TRBJ2-7; D tentatively fits TRBD1 or TRBD2 (5 bases each). V lost 1 base, J lost 1 base, and 11 bases lay in between. Germline CDR1 SGHAT, CDR2 FQNNGV. The CDR3 sequence is 15 residues long. CDR3 DNA sequence: TGTGCCAGCAGCTTAGCGGGGCGGTGGTCCTACGAGCAGTACTTC. Translating it yields CASSLAGRWSYEQYF.

This rearrangement joins TRBV6-5 to TRBJ1-2, with D possibly matching TRBD1 (6 bases). V was pared by 6 bases and J by 1 base, with 9 bases between. The CDR3 has 13 amino acids. Germline V gene data show CDR1 as MNHEY and CDR2 as SVGAGI. The DNA for the CDR3 is TGTGCCAGCAGACAGGACAGTAACTATGGCTACACCTTC. Its translation: CASRQDSNYGYTF.

This sequence joins TRBV10-3 and TRBJ1-1; 8 nucleotides align to TRBD1. The V gene end was trimmed by 4 bases and the J gene end by 3 bases; junction bases not matched to a gene: 1. CDR1 is ENHRY, CDR2 SYGVKD, per germline. The CDR3 sequence is 13 residues long. The CDR3 coding sequence is TGTGCCATCAGTGCGACAGGGGACACTGAAGCTTTCTTT. Amino acids: CAISATGDTEAFF.

The chain employs TRBV7-2 and TRBJ1-1; D not certain. CDR1 SGHTA and CDR2 FQGNSA come from the germline V gene. The CDR3 extends over 13 amino acids. V was cut by 1 base and J by 4 bases, with 7 bases left in between. For the CDR3, the DNA is TGTGCCAGCAGCTTAGGCCCCAGCACTGAAGCTTTCTTT. Its translation: CASSLGPSTEAFF.

This chain uses TRBV28 with TRBJ2-7, with 9 nucleotides matching TRBD1. The V segment lost 4 bases and the J segment 1 base; nucleotides outside the gene matches: 8. From germline, CDR1 is MDHEN and CDR2 SYDVKM. The CDR3 has 16 residues. The chain's CDR3 is CASSSPGQGGSYEQYF. In nucleotides, the CDR3 is TGTGCCAGCAGTTCTCCGGGACAGGGAGGATCCTACGAGCAGTACTTC. Full variable domain (rest looked up from reference TRBV28 and TRBJ2-7): DVKVTQSSRYLVKRTGEKVFLECVQDMDHENMFWYRQDPGLGLRLIYFSYDVKMKEKGDIPEGYSVSREKKERFSLILESASTNQTSMYLCASSSPGQGGSYEQYFGPGTRLTVT.

The chain carries TRBV28 and TRBJ2-7; the match to TRBD2 covers 10 bases. This CDR3 region has 15 residues. The V segment lost 6 bases and the J segment 4 bases; nucleotides outside the gene matches: 9. CDR1 is MDHEN and CDR2 is SYDVKM in the germline V gene. The CDR3 sequence is CASSTVSGRVYEQYF. In DNA, the CDR3 is TGTGCCAGCAGCACTGTCAGCGGGAGGGTGTACGAGCAGTACTTC.

The chain uses TRBV5-1 and TRBJ2-5, with TRBD1 matching 7 bases. Losses at the gene ends were 7 bases for V and 2 bases for J; bases not matched to a gene: 8. Germline V gives CDR1 SGHRS, CDR2 YFSETQ. This CDR3 region has 14 residues. The CDR3 protein is CASWPTGSQETQYF. DNA of the CDR3: TGCGCCAGCTGGCCGACAGGGTCGCAAGAGACCCAGTACTTC. The full variable domain, its missing parts supplied by reference TRBV5-1 and TRBJ2-5, is KAGVTQTPRYLIKTRGQQVTLSCSPISGHRSVSWYQQTPGQGLQFLFEYFSETQRNKGNFPGRFSGRQFSNSRSEMNVSTLELGDSALYLCASWPTGSQETQYFGPGTRLLVL.

Details on this clone: One end of the junction varies from germline; a read error may be responsible. The J gene is TRBJ2-1, the V gene TRBV9; D unclear. Per the germline V gene, CDR1 is SGDLS and CDR2 is YYNGEE. There are 13 residues in the CDR3. The CDR3 is CASSVGPYDEQFF. In DNA form, the CDR3 reads TGTGCCAGCAGCGTTGGCCCCTACGATGAGCAGTTCTTC.

The chain uses TRBV18 and TRBJ1-1, with D unclear. Trimming took off 3 bases at V and 0 bases at J, with 11 bases between the two ends. The CDR3 has 15 amino acids. Germline CDR1 and CDR2: KGHSH and LQKENI. The CDR3 loop is CASSPRNTVNTEAFF. CDR3 sequence (DNA): TGTGCCAGCTCACCGCGCAATACAGTGAACACTGAAGCTTTCTTT. Looking up the rest from reference TRBV18 and TRBJ1-1 gives the full variable domain: NAGVMQNPRHLVRRRGQEARLRCSPMKGHSHVYWYRQLPEEGLKFMVYLQKENIIDESGMPKERFSAEFPKEGPSILRIQQVVRGDSAAYFCASSPRNTVNTEAFFGQGTRLTVV.

V usage is TRBV28 and J usage is TRBJ1-5; TRBD1 agrees at 8 bases. This CDR3 is 14 amino acids long. From germline, CDR1 is MDHEN and CDR2 SYDVKM. V shed 5 bases and J 6 bases; nucleotides not matched to a gene: 6. The CDR3 loop is CASSRQGNIQPQHF. The CDR3 DNA reads as TGTGCCAGCAGTCGACAGGGGAATATTCAGCCCCAGCATTTT.

The V call is TRBV2, the J call TRBJ2-5; D ambiguous. Trimming pared 5 bases from V and 6 bases from J, leaving 13 bases between. The CDR3 runs to 13 residues. Germline assignment: CDR1 SNHLY and CDR2 FYNNEI. DNA of the CDR3: TGTGCCAGCAGTCTCCCCCGTAGACAGACCCAGTACTTC. Its translation is CASSLPRRQTQYF.

The rearrangement uses TRBV28 and TRBJ1-1; the match to TRBD1 covers 8 bases. This CDR3 has 16 amino acids. With V trimmed by 4 bases and J by 4 bases, 11 bases remained unmatched. Germline V gene sequence: CDR1 MDHEN, CDR2 SYDVKM. CDR3 sequence: CASSSLSTGGGTEAFF. As DNA, the CDR3 is TGTGCCAGCAGTTCCCTCTCCACAGGGGGAGGCACTGAAGCTTTCTTT.

CDR3 in DNA: TGTGCCAGCAGCGATAACAGGGGGCGAGGGAGCTACACCTTC. Translation: CASSDNRGRGSYTF. The rearrangement links TRBV2 to TRBJ1-2; the match to TRBD1 covers 9 bases. From germline, CDR1 is SNHLY and CDR2 FYNNEI. The CDR3 is 14 residues long. V was pared by 6 bases and J by 9 bases, with 11 bases of the junction left unmatched.

The chain links TRBV6-6 to TRBJ2-4, with TRBD1 as a possible D gene (6 bases). CDR1 is MNHNY, CDR2 SVGAGI, per germline (reference sequence). Trimming shortened V by 6 bases and J by 0 bases, and 15 bases separated the two germline ends. CDR3 size: 16 residues. For the CDR3, the DNA is TGTGCCAGCAGCTCCGGACAGCACCTAGCCAAAAACATTCAGTACTTC. Protein product: CASSSGQHLAKNIQYF.

As to this clone: The same CDR3 can be traced to other DNA sequences in this sample. This chain uses TRBV11-2 with TRBJ2-1, with TRBD2 as a possible D gene (6 bases). This CDR3 region has 15 residues. The ends were cut back, 4 bases at V and 4 bases at J, with 14 bases in the middle. Per the germline V gene, CDR1 is SGHAT and CDR2 is FQNNGV. CDR3 protein: CASSSGTPSYNEQFF. For the CDR3, the DNA is TGTGCCAGCAGCTCCGGGACTCCCTCTTACAATGAGCAGTTCTTC.

The chain links TRBV18 to TRBJ2-7; D call uncertain. Germline V gene data show CDR1 as KGHSH and CDR2 as LQKENI. This CDR3 is built from 16 residues. The V end lost 2 bases, the J end lost 0 bases, and 14 bases lay between the germline ends. The CDR3 reads CASSPGVNAPSYEQYF. In nucleotides, the CDR3 is TGTGCCAGCTCACCAGGGGTCAACGCGCCCTCCTACGAGCAGTACTTC.

The chain has TRBV10-3 and TRBJ1-1; no reliable D call. The CDR3 covers 13 residues. Germline V gene sequence: CDR1 ENHRY, CDR2 SYGVKD. V was shortened by 6 bases and J by 3 bases, with 11 bases between the two germline ends. The CDR3 DNA sequence: TGTGCCATCAGCCGAGAGGGTGACACTGAAGCTTTCTTT. Its protein product is CAISREGDTEAFF.

The rearrangement joins TRBV18 to TRBJ2-7; no clear D. In germline, CDR1 is KGHSH, CDR2 LQKENI. The CDR3 has 16 residues. The V end was cut by 4 bases, the J end by 5 bases, with 21 bases between. The CDR3 DNA reads TGTGCCAGCTCACTCGACCCCCAGCGAGTGGTGAACGAGCAGTACTTC. Its translation: CASSLDPQRVVNEQYF.

The CDR3 sequence is CASSYPRSPNEQFF. CDR3 in DNA: TGCGCCAGCAGCTACCCGCGGAGCCCAAATGAGCAGTTCTTC. J is TRBJ2-1 and V is TRBV5-1; D call uncertain. CDR1 is SGHRS and CDR2 is YFSETQ in the germline V gene. CDR3 length: 14 amino acids. The germline V and J ends were trimmed by 3 bases and 7 bases, with 14 bases remaining between them.